What follows describes a single TCR beta chain. The record originates from a study of blood T cell repertoires in COVID-19. Germline loops: CDR1 SGHAT, CDR2 FQNNGV. The CDR3 sequence is 15 residues long. Trimming removed 5 bases at V and 4 bases at J, with 17 bases between. How the authors handled the data: Reference gene primer amplification yielded estimated nucleated cell counts. Here immunoSEQ multiplex PCR was the method, and the copy in TCRdb shows in-frame clones only, minus some. That table is the source of V, J and clone size, and D and trimming were worked out from the DNA. The table records approximately 50,000 clones, 90% of them present only once.

The sample comprised peripheral blood. The TCR comes from a human donor in a cohort sampled during active COVID-19. The chain uses TRBV11-2 and TRBJ2-5; the D gene is possibly TRBD1 (6 bases). The CDR3 here is CASSPPPGVRETQYF. CDR3 bases: TGTGCCAGCAGCCCGCCTCCAGGGGTACGAGAGACCCAGTACTTC.